What follows are 27 T cell receptor beta chains derived from one specimen sequenced in a study of T-cell memory formation after mild COVID-19. TCRdb re-derived calls from the 5' RACE reads in MiXCR, one entry per CDR3 protein. The data hold around 200,000 distinct CDR3 sequences, with 10% observed a single time. Sequencing was carried out using PBMCs or a T cell subset sorted from them (not recorded which). The receptor set was obtained from a young man who had mild COVID-19 (a few samples of this study predate the infection). Cell type and time point are not known.

The chain recombines TRBV5-1 with TRBJ2-7; tentatively, D is TRBD1 (7 bases). Germline CDR1 reads SGHRS; CDR2 reads YFSETQ. V was shortened by 4 bases and J by 7 bases, with 18 bases between the two germline ends. CDR3 length equals 14 residues. CDR3 residues: CASSAGQPLGEQYF. The DNA of the CDR3 is TGCGCCAGCAGCGCGGGACAGCCATTGGGGGAGCAGTACTTC.

In its sample, this clonotype was seen many times. This chain joins TRBV5-1 and TRBJ2-3; the D gene is possibly TRBD2 (5 bases). This CDR3 is 14 amino acids long. Trimming left V 6 bases short and J 5 bases short, with 16 bases between. The germline V gene encodes CDR1 SGHRS and CDR2 YFSETQ. This CDR3 reads CASTLDSSKDTQYF. The CDR3 nucleotides are TGCGCCAGCACTCTGGACTCGTCGAAAGATACGCAGTATTTT. Full variable domain (rest looked up from reference TRBV5-1 and TRBJ2-3): KAGVTQTPRYLIKTRGQQVTLSCSPISGHRSVSWYQQTPGQGLQFLFEYFSETQRNKGNFPGRFSGRQFSNSRSEMNVSTLELGDSALYLCASTLDSSKDTQYFGPGTRLTVL.

This chain uses TRBV3-1 with TRBJ2-6; TRBD1 aligns across 10 bases. V lost 2 bases and J lost 2; bases outside the gene matches: 18. This CDR3 contains 22 residues. The germline V gene encodes CDR1 LGHDT and CDR2 YNNKEL (reference sequence). The CDR3 spells CASSQWVRDRGREGAGANVLTF. In nucleotides, the CDR3 is TGTGCCAGCAGCCAATGGGTCCGCGACAGGGGGCGCGAAGGTGCTGGGGCCAACGTCCTGACTTTC. Together with reference TRBV3-1 and TRBJ2-6, the CDR3 gives the full variable domain: DTAVSQTPKYLVTQMGNDKSIKCEQNLGHDTMYWYKQDSKKFLKIMFSYNNKELIINETVPNRFSPKSPDKAHLNLHINSLELGDSAVYFCASSQWVRDRGREGAGANVLTFGAGSRLTVL.

The chain couples TRBV29-1 to TRBJ2-7; TRBD2 matches 11 bases. The germline V gene has CDR1 SQVTM and CDR2 ANQGSEA. The CDR3 is 15 residues long. Trimming took 4 bases from V and 4 from J; bases not matched to a gene: 9. Written as DNA, the CDR3 is TGCAGCGTTGGTGGACTAGCGGGTAACCCTTACGAGCAGTACGTC. This gives the protein CSVGGLAGNPYEQYV.

This clonotype has at least ten counts. The genes are TRBV11-2 and TRBJ2-7; D unresolved. Germline-derived CDR1 and CDR2 are SGHAT and FQNNGV. This CDR3 comprises 13 residues. Between the trimmed V and J ends, which lost 8 bases and 0 bases, there was a span of 11 bases. Written as DNA, the CDR3 is TGTGCCAGCGCCTGGAGAAGCTCCTACGAGCAGTACTTC. Its translation: CASAWRSSYEQYF.

The chain couples TRBV10-3 to TRBJ1-1, with D possibly being TRBD1 (6 bases). V lost 6 bases to trimming and J lost 8 bases, with 13 bases between them. Germline V gene data show CDR1 as ENHRY and CDR2 as SYGVKD. This CDR3 has 12 amino acids. DNA of the CDR3: TGTGCCATCAGCAACCTCAGGGGCGAAGCTTTCTTT. Translated: CAISNLRGEAFF.

This clonotype was detected many times. V is TRBV6-5 and J is TRBJ2-7; D gene unclear. The V gene lost 8 bases and the J gene lost 0 bases, with 14 bases spanning the gap. Germline CDR1 and CDR2: MNHEY and SVGAGI. This CDR3 spans 14 amino acids. Here the CDR3 reads CASFPIGSSYEQYV. DNA of the CDR3: TGTGCCAGCTTCCCGATAGGTAGCTCCTACGAGCAGTACGTC.

A few counts support this clonotype. The CDR3 bases are TGTGCCAGCAGTGGGAACACAGGGGAGGGCTACACCTTC. Its translation is CASSGNTGEGYTF. The J gene is TRBJ1-2, the V gene TRBV27; 7 bases line up with TRBD1. Trimming cost V 5 bases and J 8 bases; bases outside gene matches: 8. Germline CDR1 reads MNHEY; CDR2 reads SMNVEV (reference sequence). The CDR3 is 13 residues long.

The sample holds many counts of this clonotype. The chain carries TRBV6-2 or TRBV6-3 and TRBJ2-7; tentatively, D is TRBD1 or TRBD2 (5 bases each). This CDR3 comprises 14 residues. Per germline, CDR1 MNHEY and CDR2 SVGEGT. The germline V and J ends were trimmed by 4 bases and 0 bases, with 10 bases remaining between them. CDR3 region: CASSWDPLSYEQYF. The DNA for the CDR3 is TGTGCCAGCAGTTGGGACCCCCTCTCCTACGAGCAGTACTTC.

The CDR3 loop reads CASSQASGNTIYF. The CDR3 coding sequence is TGCGCCAGCAGTCAGGCCTCTGGAAACACCATATATTTT. The chain uses TRBV5-1 and TRBJ1-3, with no clear D. CDR3 length: 13 residues. V was clipped by 5 bases and J by 0 bases, with 6 bases between them. Germline CDR1 reads SGHRS; CDR2 reads YFSETQ.

This clonotype appeared a few times. The chain recombines TRBV5-5 with TRBJ2-3, with D possibly TRBD2 on 6 matching bases. Trimming took 4 bases from V and 8 from J, leaving 14 bases between them. Germline CDR1 reads SGHKS; CDR2 reads YYEKEE (reference sequence). The CDR3 length is 13 residues. The CDR3 loop is CASSTTRGSTQYF. The CDR3 DNA follows: TGTGCCAGCAGCACCACCCGGGGGAGTACGCAGTATTTT.

A few counts support this clonotype. J is TRBJ2-3 and V is TRBV20-1, with 11 bases that match TRBD2. V shed 5 bases, J shed 5 bases, and the junction held 12 bases outside the gene matches. The CDR3 is made up of 16 amino acids. The germline V gene encodes CDR1 DFQATT and CDR2 SNEGSKA (reference sequence). Here the CDR3 DNA reads TGCAGTGCTGAAGCAAGTAGCGGGGGGGCAGAAGATACGCAGTATTTT. Its translation: CSAEASSGGAEDTQYF.

This clonotype appeared a few times. This chain connects TRBV24-1 to TRBJ1-5; D remains unclear. V lost 8 bases and J lost 5, with 15 bases in between. Germline CDR1 KGHDR, CDR2 SFDVKD. This CDR3 is 14 amino acids long. Written as DNA, the CDR3 is TGTGCCACCATCTCCGTACTAATCTATCAGCCCCAGCATTTT. It translates to CATISVLIYQPQHF.

The rearrangement uses TRBV7-2 and TRBJ1-2; unclear D gene. Germline V gene lookup returns CDR1 SGHTA and CDR2 FQGNSA. The germline V and J ends were trimmed by 2 bases and 8 bases, with 15 bases remaining between them. The CDR3 consists of 14 residues. CDR3 loop: CASSLSAGGGGYTF. The DNA of the CDR3 is TGTGCCAGCAGCTTATCTGCCGGCGGTGGGGGCTACACCTTC.

This clonotype was counted between two and nine times. This chain uses TRBV11-1 with TRBJ1-2, with 7 bases fitting TRBD1. With V trimmed by 6 bases and J by 6 bases, 10 bases remained unmatched. This CDR3 has 14 amino acids. Germline CDR1 SGHAT, CDR2 FQDESV (reference sequence). CDR3: CASSKRTGDHGYTF. The CDR3 coding sequence is TGTGCCAGCAGTAAGAGAACAGGGGACCATGGCTACACCTTC.

This clonotype was counted between two and nine times. The V gene is TRBV25-1, the J gene TRBJ2-5; 9 nucleotides agree with TRBD1. Germline values: CDR1 MGHDK, CDR2 SYGVNS. This CDR3 has 16 amino acids. V shed 5 bases and J 5 bases; nucleotides not matched to a gene: 12. The CDR3: CASSRFGTGFIETQYF. CDR3 nucleotide sequence: TGTGCCAGCAGTCGGTTTGGGACAGGGTTCATTGAGACCCAGTACTTC.

This CDR3 reads CASRRGRMSSYNEQFF. CDR3 coding DNA: TGTGCCAGCAGGCGGGGACGGATGAGCTCCTACAATGAGCAGTTCTTC. The chain couples TRBV6-2 or TRBV6-3 to TRBJ2-1, with D perhaps matching TRBD2 (6 bases). Trimming shortened V by 6 bases and J by 0 bases, and 15 bases separated the two germline ends. Germline values: CDR1 MNHEY, CDR2 SVGEGT. The CDR3 is 16 amino acids.

This clonotype came up a few times. The V call is TRBV6-5, the J call TRBJ2-1; a weak D match, TRBD1 (5 bases). Trimming shortened V by 8 bases and J by 0 bases, and 8 bases separated the two germline ends. This CDR3 spans 13 amino acids. Germline loops: CDR1 MNHEY, CDR2 SVGAGI. CDR3 sequence reads: CASGAHSYNEQFF. In DNA form, the CDR3 reads TGTGCCAGCGGGGCCCACTCCTACAATGAGCAGTTCTTC.

This clonotype was recorded many times. For the CDR3, the DNA is TGTGCCAGCAGCTTGGGGACGTCGCAAGAGACCCAGTACTTC. Its protein product is CASSLGTSQETQYF. The gene calls are TRBV7-9 and TRBJ2-5, with D tentatively TRBD1 or TRBD2 (5 bases each). Per the germline V gene, CDR1 is SEHNR and CDR2 is FQNEAQ (reference sequence). The CDR3 loop spans 14 amino acids. V lost 3 bases to trimming and J lost 2 bases, with 10 bases between them.

The chain joins TRBV4-2 to TRBJ1-6; D gene uncertain. The CDR3 extends over 15 amino acids. Germline CDR1 reads LGHNA; CDR2 reads YNFKEQ. Trimming cost V 4 bases and J 4 bases, with 11 bases left between them. CDR3 DNA: TGTGCCAGCAGCCCGACGTTGGGGTATAATTCACCCCTCCACTTT. Encoded protein: CASSPTLGYNSPLHF.

The sample holds many counts of this clonotype. The chain carries TRBV4-3 and TRBJ1-2, with D perhaps matching TRBD1 (5 bases). The CDR3 covers 14 residues. The V end was cut by 1 base, the J end by 7 bases, with 13 bases between. Germline V CDR1 and CDR2: LGHNA, YSLEER. As DNA, the CDR3 is TGCGCCAGCAGCCAAGGAACAGGTCCGGGTGGCTACACCTTC. Protein sequence: CASSQGTGPGGYTF.

This rearrangement joins TRBV6-1 to TRBJ1-2; a possible D gene is TRBD1 (6 bases). In germline, CDR1 is MNHNS, CDR2 SASEGT. This CDR3 is 14 amino acids long. V was trimmed by 2 bases and J by 6 bases, leaving 13 bases between them. In DNA, the CDR3 is TGTGCCAGCAGTGAATTGGTGACAGGAGATGGCTACACCTTC. The encoded protein is CASSELVTGDGYTF.

This clonotype was counted only a few times. CDR3 region: CASSVGQGADTQYF. The DNA of the CDR3 is TGTGCCAGCAGTGTTGGCCAGGGAGCAGATACGCAGTATTTT. The chain has TRBV6-4 and TRBJ2-3; D assignment may be TRBD1 or TRBD2 (5 bases each). The germline CDR1 and CDR2 sequences are MRHNA and SNTAGT. Trimming shortened V by 4 bases and J by 4 bases, and 12 bases separated the two germline ends. This CDR3 spans 14 amino acids.

This clonotype was counted only a few times. The rearrangement uses TRBV5-5 and TRBJ1-6, with D uncertain. The germline gives CDR1 SGHKS, CDR2 YYEKEE (reference sequence). V lost 3 bases and J 9 bases, leaving 10 bases between the germline ends. This CDR3 is 13 amino acids long. The DNA of the CDR3 is TGTGCCAGCAGCTCGATCGTGGGTTCACCCCTCCACTTT. It is translated as CASSSIVGSPLHF.

This clonotype was detected only a few times. This chain links TRBV7-2 with TRBJ2-3; perhaps TRBD2 as D (6 bases). In germline, CDR1 is SGHTA, CDR2 FQGNSA. Trimming pared 5 bases from V and 4 bases from J, leaving 10 bases between. This CDR3 has 13 residues. The CDR3 loop is CASSPRGSDTQYF. The CDR3 bases are TGTGCCAGCAGCCCCCGGGGGTCAGATACGCAGTATTTT.

Here the CDR3 DNA reads TGTGCCAGCAGGGGACAGGGTCAAAGTCAGCCCCAGCATTTT. It encodes CASRGQGQSQPQHF. J is TRBJ1-5 and V is TRBV12-3 or TRBV12-4; 9 nucleotides agree with TRBD1. J was trimmed by 6 bases and V by 6 bases; bases with no gene match: 6. CDR3 size: 14 residues.

The chain combines TRBV12-3 or TRBV12-4 with TRBJ1-3; TRBD1 might be the D (5 bases). The length of the CDR3 is 14 residues. Trimming removed 3 bases from V and 0 bases from J, with 6 bases in between. This CDR3 reads CASSLGRSGNTIYF. The DNA for the CDR3 is TGTGCCAGCAGTTTGGGGCGCTCTGGAAACACCATATATTTT.